The 9 T cell receptor beta chains presented below share a single source sample, sequenced in a study of blood T cell repertoires in COVID-19. Generated by immunoSEQ multiplex PCR, the TCRdb table keeps only in-frame clones and is missing some. Among around 170,000 clones listed, approximately 88% were seen once. The sequenced sample consisted of PBMCs or T cells enriched from blood (not recorded which). The receptors were sampled from a young woman who had recovered from COVID-19.

This chain uses TRBV6-5 with TRBJ2-2; D is unclear. The CDR3 has 13 amino acids. The V gene's germline CDR1 is MNHEY and CDR2 SVGAGI. The ends were cut back, 3 bases at V and 8 bases at J, with 10 bases in the middle. The CDR3, as DNA: TGTGCCAGCAGTTATAGACACGAGGGGGAGCTGTTTTTT. Translation gives CASSYRHEGELFF.

The chain joins TRBV7-2 to TRBJ1-2, with 7 bases aligning to TRBD1. The CDR3 totals 13 residues. Trimming cost V 5 bases and J 7 bases; bases outside gene matches: 7. Germline lookup yields CDR1 SGHTA and CDR2 FQGNSA. The CDR3 is CASSNQGGSGYTF. CDR3 in DNA: TGTGCCAGCAGCAACCAGGGGGGATCTGGCTACACCTTC.

V usage is TRBV10-3 and J usage is TRBJ2-5; tentative D call: TRBD2 (6 bases). Per germline, CDR1 ENHRY and CDR2 SYGVKD. The CDR3 is 15 residues long. Between the trimmed V and J ends, which lost 0 bases and 3 bases, there was a span of 11 bases. The CDR3 DNA reads as TGTGCCATCAGTGAGTCGACGACTAGAGAAGAGACCCAGTACTTC. Translated: CAISESTTREETQYF.

This sequence joins TRBV19 and TRBJ1-5, with a possible D match to TRBD1 (5 bases). Germline-derived CDR1 and CDR2 are LNHDA and SQIVND (reference sequence). The V and J ends lost 7 bases and 1 base respectively, with 14 bases between them. The CDR3 sequence is 15 residues long. CDR3 DNA: TGTGCCAGTACTGTTGGGGGAGGCAGCAATCAGCCCCAGCATTTT. It is translated as CASTVGGGSNQPQHF.

V gene TRBV2 combines with J gene TRBJ2-1; D is possibly TRBD2 (5 bases). The CDR3 covers 15 residues. Trimming pared 5 bases from V and 0 bases from J, leaving 11 bases between. Germline CDR1 is SNHLY and CDR2 is FYNNEI. The CDR3 loop is CASSSLGSSYNEQFF. The CDR3 DNA reads TGTGCCAGCAGTTCCCTAGGGAGCTCCTACAATGAGCAGTTCTTC.

The chain combines TRBV29-1 with TRBJ2-7; 9 bases agree with TRBD2. The CDR3 sequence is 13 residues long. Per germline, CDR1 SQVTM and CDR2 ANQGSEA. J lost 7 bases, V lost 6 bases, and 10 bases had no gene match. The CDR3 loop is CSVRGLAMGEQYF. The CDR3 DNA sequence: TGCAGCGTGAGGGGACTAGCAATGGGGGAGCAGTACTTC.

The J gene is TRBJ2-7, the V gene TRBV5-8; 9 positions agree with TRBD2. This CDR3 is 14 amino acids long. With V trimmed by 4 bases and J by 5 bases, 7 bases remained unmatched. The germline CDR1 and CDR2 sequences are SGHTS and YDEGEE. CDR3 bases: TGTGCCAGCAGCCCGACACTAGCGGGCAACGAGCAGTACTTC. It specifies CASSPTLAGNEQYF.

V and J are TRBV19 and TRBJ2-3; D is unclear. Germline V CDR1 and CDR2: LNHDA, SQIVND (reference sequence). CDR3 length equals 13 residues. Trimming stripped 2 bases from V and 2 bases from J, with 5 bases between. CDR3 bases: TGTGCCAGTAGTATACTAGTCACAGATACGCAGTATTTT. Translating it yields CASSILVTDTQYF.

The CDR3 region is CASSPGGVTGNTIYF. CDR3 nucleotide sequence: TGTGCCAGCAGCCCCGGGGGGGTCACTGGAAACACCATATATTTT. The chain links TRBV7-6 to TRBJ1-3, with D perhaps TRBD1 (5 bases). The germline V and J ends were trimmed by 5 bases and 2 bases, with 13 bases remaining between them. This CDR3 has 15 amino acids. Germline V gives CDR1 SGHVS, CDR2 FNYEAQ.